The 7 T cell receptor beta chains below all came from one sample that was sequenced in a study of graft-versus-host responses after intestinal transplantation. Sequenced by immunoSEQ multiplex PCR; TCRdb stores in-frame clones only, minus some. The sample has around 21,000 clones; about 35% are singletons. Irradiated stimulators labeled with violet dye, some 200,000 in number, were plated with some 200,000 CFSE-labeled responders. The specimen was alloreactive CD8+ T cells from a mixed lymphocyte reaction culture, collected before intestinal transplant. Subset specified: CFSE-low proliferating T cells sorted from roughly six-day pre-transplant mixed lymphocyte reaction (GvH or HvG direction). The receptors derive from a human patient who received an intestinal transplant.

Only a few counts were recorded for this clone. The chain links TRBV4-1 to TRBJ2-3, with 7 bases identical to TRBD2. V lost 4 bases to trimming and J lost 0 bases; unmatched junction nucleotides: 10. Germline V gene sequence: CDR1 MGHRA, CDR2 YSYEKL. The CDR3 runs 17 residues. The CDR3 region is CASSPRVSGPSTDTQYF. The CDR3 region has the DNA TGCGCCAGCAGCCCAAGAGTTAGCGGGCCTAGCACAGATACGCAGTATTTT.

The gene calls are TRBV9 and TRBJ1-1; 7 bases are a match to TRBD1. CDR1 and CDR2 (germline): SGDLS, YYNGEE. The J segment lost 2 bases and the V segment lost 5 bases, leaving 3 bases of the junction unmatched. The CDR3 spans 13 residues. DNA of the CDR3: TGTGCCAGCAGGACAGGGATTAACACTGAAGCTTTCTTT. Translating it yields CASRTGINTEAFF.

The chain employs TRBV27 and TRBJ2-4; D is perhaps TRBD2 (6 bases). V lost 4 bases and J lost 7, with 11 bases in between. The length of the CDR3 is 13 residues. Germline CDR1 reads MNHEY; CDR2 reads SMNVEV (reference sequence). The CDR3 sequence is CASSSGLLNIQYF. CDR3 DNA: TGTGCCAGCAGTTCGGGACTTCTGAACATTCAGTACTTC.

The V and J genes are TRBV6-5 and TRBJ2-1; D call uncertain. V lost 2 bases to trimming and J lost 7 bases, with 0 bases between them. This CDR3 comprises 10 residues. Germline V gene data show CDR1 as MNHEY and CDR2 as SVGAGI. The CDR3 loop is CASSYNEQFF. CDR3 sequence (DNA): TGTGCCAGCAGTTACAATGAGCAGTTCTTC.

This clone was seen a handful of times. The CDR3 DNA reads TGTGCCAGTAGTCTGGTCAGGGAAAATGAGCAGTTCTTC. This encodes CASSLVRENEQFF. This rearrangement joins TRBV19 to TRBJ2-1, with a weak D call TRBD1 (5 bases). The CDR3 spans 13 residues. Germline V lookup: CDR1 LNHDA, CDR2 SQIVND (reference sequence). Trimming removed 5 bases from V and 7 bases from J, with 12 bases in between. The full variable domain, its missing parts supplied by reference TRBV19 and TRBJ2-1, is DGGITQSPKYLFRKEGQNVTLSCEQNLNHDAMYWYRQDPGQGLRLIYYSQIVNDFQKGDIAEGYSVSREKKESFPLTVTSAQKNPTAFYLCASSLVRENEQFFGPGTRLTVL.

This clone was counted only a few times. The J gene is TRBJ1-1, the V gene TRBV6-6; the match to TRBD1 covers 10 bases. The CDR3 sequence is 14 residues long. The V and J ends lost 7 bases and 11 bases, in that order; junction bases with no gene match: 13. Germline V gene sequence: CDR1 MNHNY, CDR2 SVGAGI (reference sequence). CDR3: CASNRRQGASKAFF. In DNA form, the CDR3 reads TGTGCCAGCAATAGACGACAGGGGGCAAGTAAGGCTTTCTTT.

A few counts support this clone. The chain is built from TRBV4-3 and TRBJ2-1; no reliable D call. The CDR3 is 12 residues long. Trimming stripped 1 base from V and 12 bases from J, with 10 bases between. CDR1 and CDR2 (germline): LGHNA, YSLEER. CDR3 coding DNA: TGCGCCAGCAGCCAAGGGTTTCTAGGGCAGTTCTTC. It yields the protein CASSQGFLGQFF.